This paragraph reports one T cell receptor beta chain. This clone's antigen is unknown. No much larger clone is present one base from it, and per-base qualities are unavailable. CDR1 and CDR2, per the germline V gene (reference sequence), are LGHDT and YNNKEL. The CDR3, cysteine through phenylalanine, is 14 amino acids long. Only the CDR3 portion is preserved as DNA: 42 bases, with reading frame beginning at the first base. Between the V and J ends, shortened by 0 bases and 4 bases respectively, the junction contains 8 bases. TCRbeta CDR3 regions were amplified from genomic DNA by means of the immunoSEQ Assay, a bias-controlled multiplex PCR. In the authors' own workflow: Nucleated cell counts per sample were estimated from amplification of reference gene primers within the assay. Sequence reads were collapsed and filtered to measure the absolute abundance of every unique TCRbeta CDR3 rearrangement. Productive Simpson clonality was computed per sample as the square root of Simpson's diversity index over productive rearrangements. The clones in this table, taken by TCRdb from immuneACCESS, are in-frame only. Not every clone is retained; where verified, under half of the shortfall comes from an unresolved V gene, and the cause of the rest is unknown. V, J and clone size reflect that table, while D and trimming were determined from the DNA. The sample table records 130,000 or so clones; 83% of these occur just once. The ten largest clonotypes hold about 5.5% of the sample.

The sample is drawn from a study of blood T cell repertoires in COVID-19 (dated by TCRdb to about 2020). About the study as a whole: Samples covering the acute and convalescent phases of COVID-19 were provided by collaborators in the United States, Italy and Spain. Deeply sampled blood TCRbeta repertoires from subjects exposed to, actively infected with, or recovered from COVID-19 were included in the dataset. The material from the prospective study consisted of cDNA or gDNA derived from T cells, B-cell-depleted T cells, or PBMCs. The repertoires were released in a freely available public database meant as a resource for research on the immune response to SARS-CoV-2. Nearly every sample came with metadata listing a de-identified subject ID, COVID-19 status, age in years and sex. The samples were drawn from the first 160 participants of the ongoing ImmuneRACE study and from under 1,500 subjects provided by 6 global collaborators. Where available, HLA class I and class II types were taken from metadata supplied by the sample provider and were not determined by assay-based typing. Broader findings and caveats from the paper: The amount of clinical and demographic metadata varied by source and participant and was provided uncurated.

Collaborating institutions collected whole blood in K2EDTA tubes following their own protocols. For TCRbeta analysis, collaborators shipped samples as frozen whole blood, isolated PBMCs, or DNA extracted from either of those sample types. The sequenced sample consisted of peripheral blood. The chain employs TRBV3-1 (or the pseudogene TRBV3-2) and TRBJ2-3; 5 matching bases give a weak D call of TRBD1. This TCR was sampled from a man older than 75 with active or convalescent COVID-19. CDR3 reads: CASSQESRADTQYF. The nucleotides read TGTGCCAGCAGCCAAGAGTCCAGGGCAGATACGCAGTATTTT.